This T cell receptor (beta chain) was sequenced in a study of type 1 regulatory T cells. Looking at the study overall: An in vitro protocol generated T-allo10, a Tr1-enriched, alloantigen-specific CD4 T cell product.

The CDR3 consists of 12 residues. Trimming left V 7 bases short and J 1 base short, with 7 bases between. Using its own MiXCR run on the reads, TCRdb lists one record per CDR3 protein. The sample records 24,000 or so distinct CDR3 sequences, around 43% being singletons. A note on this clonotype: Its target is unknown.

The genes are TRBV12-3 or TRBV12-4 and TRBJ2-5; tentative D call: TRBD2 (6 bases). Sequenced sample: cultured T cells, either the whole culture or a sorted T cell fraction (not recorded which). The source is a human donor in good health. CDR3 sequence reads: CASKGLQETQYF. The CDR3 DNA sequence: TGTGCCAGCAAGGGACTCCAAGAGACCCAGTACTTC.